Below are 16 T cell receptor beta chains sequenced from a single sample in a study of identical twins. TCRdb re-derived calls from the 5' RACE reads in MiXCR, one entry per CDR3 protein. The sample lists 1.5 million or so distinct CDR3 sequences; around 29% were seen once. Material: cord blood. All receptors derive from a newborn girl in good health.

Only a few counts were recorded for this clonotype. The gene calls are TRBV5-1 and TRBJ2-5, with D possibly TRBD2 on 6 matching bases. The CDR3 sequence is 16 residues long. Germline V gene sequence: CDR1 SGHRS, CDR2 YFSETQ. V was cut by 0 bases and J by 2 bases, with 14 bases left in between. The CDR3 coding sequence is TGCGCCAGCAGCTTGGCCCCCGGACTATATCAAGAGACCCAGTACTTC. Encoded protein: CASSLAPGLYQETQYF.

This chain links TRBV7-2 with TRBJ1-1; 7 positions agree with TRBD1. V dropped 6 bases and J dropped 4; count of bases not matched to a gene: 8. Germline lookup yields CDR1 SGHTA and CDR2 FQGNSA. There are 14 residues in the CDR3. CDR3 protein: CASSFTSGGTEAFF. The CDR3 DNA sequence: TGTGCCAGCAGTTTTACATCAGGGGGCACTGAAGCTTTCTTT.

The chain links TRBV10-3 to TRBJ2-4; D gene unclear. The J call is in doubt because the DNA end fits TRBJ2-5 better. The CDR3 is 12 amino acids. CDR1 and CDR2 (germline): ENHRY, SYGVKD. CDR3 loop: CAISESRQTQYF. CDR3 in DNA: TGTGCCATCAGTGAGTCGAGGCAGACCCAGTACTTC.

V usage is TRBV3-1 and J usage is TRBJ1-6; tentative D call: TRBD1 (6 bases). Germline V gives CDR1 LGHDT, CDR2 YNNKEL (reference sequence). Trimming cost V 9 bases and J 7 bases, with 19 bases left between them. This CDR3 has 15 residues. The CDR3 is CASTQVGRGNSPLHF. The CDR3 coding sequence is TGTGCCAGTACCCAGGTAGGCAGGGGAAATTCACCCCTCCACTTT.

V gene TRBV12-3 or TRBV12-4 combines with J gene TRBJ1-1; TRBD1 might be the D (5 bases). V lost 5 bases, J lost 4 bases, and 8 bases lay in between. CDR3 length: 12 residues. Here the CDR3 reads CASSGRGTEAFF. Here the CDR3 DNA reads TGTGCCAGCAGTGGGAGGGGCACTGAAGCTTTCTTT.

The rearrangement links TRBV28 to TRBJ2-4; D tentatively reads TRBD1 or TRBD2 (6 bases each). The J call may be mistaken, given a closer DNA end match to TRBJ2-7. There are 15 residues in the CDR3. CDR1 is MDHEN and CDR2 is SYDVKM in the germline V gene. CDR3 coding DNA: TGTGCCAGCAGTTTAGTGCGGGACATCGTCGCCGAGCAGTACTTC. Its protein is CASSLVRDIVAEQYF.

This clonotype was seen many times. V usage is TRBV5-1 and J usage is TRBJ1-2; D is unclear. Trimming removed 1 base from V and 7 bases from J, with 8 bases in between. From germline, CDR1 is SGHRS and CDR2 YFSETQ. The CDR3 is 12 residues long. The CDR3 loop is CASSLTWRGYTF. The CDR3 DNA reads TGCGCCAGCAGCTTGACGTGGCGTGGCTACACCTTC.

The genes are TRBV12-3 or TRBV12-4 and TRBJ1-3, with 9 bases aligning to TRBD1. V trimming: 2 bases; J trimming: 2 bases; junction bases outside the gene matches: 10. This CDR3 contains 18 residues. CDR3 in amino acids: CASSLLGTGYSTGNTIYF. CDR3 coding DNA: TGTGCCAGCAGTTTACTAGGGACAGGGTATTCGACTGGAAACACCATATATTTT.

The gene calls are TRBV20-1 and TRBJ2-1, with a tentative D call TRBD2 (5 bases). Trimming removed 5 bases at V and 2 bases at J, with 16 bases between. This CDR3 has 15 amino acids. Germline assignment: CDR1 DFQATT and CDR2 SNEGSKA (reference sequence). CDR3 in DNA: TGCAGTGCTGCCCGGGGTAGCGTAGCCTACAATGAGCAGTTCTTC. Its translation is CSAARGSVAYNEQFF.

This rearrangement joins TRBV6-1 to TRBJ1-6, with 7 positions matching TRBD1. The CDR3 is 17 amino acids. Germline V CDR1 and CDR2: MNHNS, SASEGT. CDR3 in DNA: TGTGCGCTACAAACAGGGGCGAACTTCTCCTATAATTCACCCCTCCACTTT. This codes for CALQTGANFSYNSPLHF.

This clonotype was counted between two and nine times. V usage is TRBV12-3 or TRBV12-4 and J usage is TRBJ2-1, with unresolved D. V was pared by 6 bases and J by 4 bases, with 13 bases between. CDR3 length: 14 amino acids. This chain's CDR3 is CASSRISGYNEQFF. The DNA for the CDR3 is TGTGCCAGCAGCCGTATTTCAGGATACAATGAGCAGTTCTTC.

In its sample, this clonotype was seen a few times. The chain combines TRBV4-2 with TRBJ2-1; 9 positions agree with TRBD2. This CDR3 comprises 16 residues. J was trimmed by 0 bases and V by 3 bases; bases with no gene match: 3. CDR1 is LGHNA and CDR2 is YNFKEQ in the germline V gene. The CDR3 loop is CASSHGTSSSYNEQFF. The CDR3 bases are TGTGCCAGCAGCCACGGGACTAGCAGCTCCTACAATGAGCAGTTCTTC.

The chain has TRBV20-1 and TRBJ2-5; 8 bases line up with TRBD2. Germline assignment: CDR1 DFQATT and CDR2 SNEGSKA (reference sequence). With V trimmed by 0 bases and J by 11 bases, 14 bases remained unmatched. This CDR3 spans 15 amino acids. This chain's CDR3 is CSARDRLAIPNEQYF. CDR3 in DNA: TGCAGTGCTAGAGATCGACTAGCGATCCCAAATGAGCAGTACTTC.

The chain links TRBV7-9 to TRBJ2-3; the match to TRBD2 covers 12 bases. J lost 2 bases, V lost 5 bases, and 11 bases had no gene match. Germline assignment: CDR1 SEHNR and CDR2 FQNEAQ (reference sequence). The CDR3 has 18 amino acids. CDR3 in amino acids: CASSPKTTSGGITDTQYF. Written as DNA, the CDR3 is TGTGCCAGCAGCCCCAAAACGACTAGCGGGGGAATCACAGATACGCAGTATTTT.

This clonotype was observed at least ten times. The chain links TRBV29-1 to TRBJ2-1; TRBD2 is a possible D gene (6 bases). The CDR3 runs to 14 residues. Trimming took off 2 bases at V and 7 bases at J, with 15 bases between the two ends. Germline V gene sequence: CDR1 SQVTM, CDR2 ANQGSEA. The CDR3 region is CSVELAQSLNEQFF. Written as DNA, the CDR3 is TGCAGCGTTGAACTAGCGCAGTCTTTGAATGAGCAGTTCTTC.

A few counts support this clonotype. This rearrangement joins TRBV28 to TRBJ1-5; TRBD1 aligns across 7 bases. Trimming at V came to 2 bases and at J to 1 base, leaving 5 bases not matched to a gene. The germline gives CDR1 MDHEN, CDR2 SYDVKM. The length of the CDR3 is 16 residues. For the CDR3, the DNA is TGTGCCAGCAGTTTAACCGCGACAGGGAGCAATCAGCCCCAGCATTTT. Translation: CASSLTATGSNQPQHF.